This TCR beta chain derives from a study of T-cell reconstitution after alpha-beta-depleted transplantation in children. The sample holds a few counts of this clonotype. V lost 4 bases and J lost 5; bases outside the gene matches: 3. The germline V gene encodes CDR1 MNHEY and CDR2 SVGEGT. The CDR3 runs 16 residues. The authors prepared the TCRbeta library with unique molecular identifiers. Via MiXCR, TCRdb re-called the PCR reads, giving one row per CDR3 protein. The sample has 450,000 to 600,000 distinct CDR3 sequences; around 16% are singletons. The V call is TRBV6-2 or TRBV6-3, the J call TRBJ2-6, with 12 bases that match TRBD2. The specimen comprised PBMCs from the stem cell graft donor, sampled from the stem cell graft. The clonotype was recovered from a human donor who donated a stem cell graft to a child with acute lymphoblastic leukemia. The CDR3 bases are TGTGCCAGCAGTTCACTAGCGGGAGGTCGGGCCAACGTCCTGACTTTC. This codes for CASSSLAGGRANVLTF.